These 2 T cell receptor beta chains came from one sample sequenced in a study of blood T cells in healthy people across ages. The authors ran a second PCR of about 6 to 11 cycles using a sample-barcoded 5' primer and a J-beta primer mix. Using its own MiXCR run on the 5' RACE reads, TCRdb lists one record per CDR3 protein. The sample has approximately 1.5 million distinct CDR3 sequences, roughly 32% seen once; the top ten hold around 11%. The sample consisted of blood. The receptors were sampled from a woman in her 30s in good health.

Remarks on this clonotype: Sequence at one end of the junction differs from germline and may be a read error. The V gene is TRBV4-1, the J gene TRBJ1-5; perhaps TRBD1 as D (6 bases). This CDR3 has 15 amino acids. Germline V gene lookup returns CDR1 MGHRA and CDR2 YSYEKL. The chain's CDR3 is CAGSPTQGSNQPQHF. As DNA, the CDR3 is TGCGCCGGCAGCCCGACACAGGGAAGCAATCAGCCCCAGCATTTT.

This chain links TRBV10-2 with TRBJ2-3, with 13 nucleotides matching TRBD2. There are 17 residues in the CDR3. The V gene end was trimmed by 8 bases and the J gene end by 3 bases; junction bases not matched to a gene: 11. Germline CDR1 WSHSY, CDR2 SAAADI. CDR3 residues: CASGVGLAGARTDTQYF. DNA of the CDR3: TGCGCCAGCGGTGTAGGACTAGCGGGAGCGAGGACAGATACGCAGTATTTT.